The sequence of this TCR beta chain was determined in a study of PD-1 blockade in classical Hodgkin lymphoma. As regards this clone: Its antigen is as yet unknown.

The repertoire was sequenced with immunoSEQ multiplex PCR; TCRdb's copy has only in-frame clones and lacks some. The sample lists tens of thousands of clones, 94% occurring once. V was shortened by 5 bases and J by 0 bases, with 19 bases between the two germline ends. Germline loops: CDR1 MNHEY, CDR2 SMNVEV (reference sequence). CDR3 length: 17 amino acids. Findings of the study overall: Reported findings placed baseline TCR diversity lower in newly diagnosed patients (compared with healthy donors). Reasons behind the repertoire differences stay unclear, perhaps disease activity or earlier therapy.

Described time point: newly diagnosed, previously untreated cHL patient sample. PBMCs from untreated, newly diagnosed classical Hodgkin lymphoma were comparison samples. This receptor was obtained from a human donor with classical Hodgkin lymphoma. Source material: peripheral blood mononuclear cells (PBMCs). The chain joins TRBV27 to TRBJ1-1; no clear D. The CDR3 loop reads CASSPSRPERLNTEAFF. Written as DNA, the CDR3 is TGTGCCAGCAGTCCGTCGCGGCCAGAGAGACTGAACACTGAAGCTTTCTTT.